These 30 T cell receptor beta chains share one sample of origin, sequenced in a study of T cell responses to AZD1222 COVID-19 vaccine. Clones were read by immunoSEQ multiplex PCR, and TCRdb kept only the in-frame ones, dropping some. Here the sample spans 150,000 to 200,000 clones, roughly 92% being singletons. Sample: peripheral blood, taken 28 days after the second AZD1222 dose. All receptors come from an adult who received the AZD1222 COVID-19 vaccine.

V and J are TRBV3-1 (or the pseudogene TRBV3-2) and TRBJ2-3; maybe TRBD1 (6 bases). Per germline, CDR1 LGHDT and CDR2 YNNKEL (reference sequence). This CDR3 region has 16 residues. V was clipped by 3 bases and J by 0 bases, with 13 bases between them. The CDR3 DNA sequence: TGTGCCAGCAGCCAGGGTGGGACAACTAGCACAGATACGCAGTATTTT. It translates to CASSQGGTTSTDTQYF.

The chain combines TRBV29-1 with TRBJ1-2; D not resolved. The V and J ends lost 3 bases and 0 bases respectively, with 8 bases between them. This CDR3 spans 13 amino acids. Per germline, CDR1 SQVTM and CDR2 ANQGSEA. The CDR3 bases are TGCAGCGTTGAGTGGATGGCTAACTATGGCTACACCTTC. Its protein is CSVEWMANYGYTF.

The gene calls are TRBV29-1 and TRBJ2-3; 8 positions agree with TRBD2. The J segment lost 1 base and the V segment lost 0 bases, leaving 3 bases of the junction unmatched. The CDR3 sequence is 15 residues long. CDR1 SQVTM and CDR2 ANQGSEA come from the germline V gene. Here the CDR3 reads CSVEDERGRTDTQYF. In DNA, the CDR3 is TGCAGCGTTGAAGACGAGCGGGGGCGCACAGATACGCAGTATTTT.

This clone was detected a few times. The chain has TRBV27 and TRBJ1-6, with D unclear. V was trimmed by 7 bases and J by 10 bases, leaving 17 bases between them. The germline gives CDR1 MNHEY, CDR2 SMNVEV (reference sequence). The CDR3 has 14 amino acids. The CDR3 DNA sequence: TGTGCCAGCACTCTTCTGGGGTCAGTGTCACCCCTCCACTTT. This sequence encodes CASTLLGSVSPLHF.

The V and J genes are TRBV19 and TRBJ1-1; D unclear. Between the trimmed V and J ends, which lost 1 base and 3 bases, there was a span of 12 bases. The CDR3 length is 15 residues. CDR1 is LNHDA, CDR2 SQIVND, per germline (reference sequence). CDR3 in amino acids: CASSIGPSGDTEAFF. The CDR3 DNA sequence: TGTGCCAGTAGTATAGGCCCGTCGGGTGACACTGAAGCTTTCTTT. Full variable domain (rest looked up from reference TRBV19 and TRBJ1-1): DGGITQSPKYLFRKEGQNVTLSCEQNLNHDAMYWYRQDPGQGLRLIYYSQIVNDFQKGDIAEGYSVSREKKESFPLTVTSAQKNPTAFYLCASSIGPSGDTEAFFGQGTRLTVV.

The gene calls are TRBV5-5 and TRBJ2-1; TRBD1 is a possible D gene (6 bases). CDR1 is SGHKS and CDR2 is YYEKEE in the germline V gene (reference sequence). This CDR3 is 15 amino acids long. With 4 bases removed from V and 2 bases from J, the gap between germline ends came to 13 bases. The CDR3 region is CASSHTGQTYNEQFF. The DNA for the CDR3 is TGTGCCAGCAGCCATACTGGACAGACCTACAATGAGCAGTTCTTC.

J is TRBJ1-2 and V is TRBV7-9; 7 bases are shared with TRBD1. The ends lost 4 bases at V and 7 bases at J; junction bases unmatched: 15. The CDR3 has 16 residues. Per germline, CDR1 SEHNR and CDR2 FQNEAQ (reference sequence). The CDR3 region is CASSSSGQVAMGGYTF. The CDR3 region has the DNA TGTGCCAGCAGCTCATCAGGACAGGTCGCAATGGGTGGCTACACCTTC.

The chain joins TRBV25-1 to TRBJ1-2; 9 nucleotides line up with TRBD1. CDR1 is MGHDK, CDR2 SYGVNS, per germline. This CDR3 comprises 13 residues. J lost 5 bases, V lost 7 bases, and 5 bases had no gene match. DNA of the CDR3: TGTGCCAGCACCGTGGGGACAGGGTATGGCTACACCTTC. It is translated as CASTVGTGYGYTF.

This chain links TRBV28 with TRBJ2-7; weak D call: TRBD2 (6 bases). Germline V gene lookup returns CDR1 MDHEN and CDR2 SYDVKM. V was pared by 2 bases and J by 4 bases, with 15 bases between. This CDR3 spans 15 amino acids. This CDR3 reads CASSLVRAGTYEQYF. For the CDR3, the DNA is TGTGCCAGCAGTTTAGTACGGGCAGGGACTTACGAGCAGTACTTC.

The V and J genes are TRBV5-4 and TRBJ2-2; D may be TRBD1 or TRBD2 (5 bases each). There are 17 residues in the CDR3. Germline CDR1 SGHNT, CDR2 YYREEE (reference sequence). Trimming left V 1 base short and J 4 bases short, with 17 bases between. CDR3 coding DNA: TGTGCCAGCAGCTTGTGGTCCAGGGACCATCGCACCGGGGAGCTGTTTTTT. This gives the protein CASSLWSRDHRTGELFF.

This chain uses TRBV12-2 with TRBJ1-1. TRBV12-2 is designated a pseudogene. CDR3 length: 17 amino acids. The CDR3 loop is CASRLGRRGSRVTEAFF. DNA of the CDR3: TGTGCAAGTCGCTTAGGCAGACGGGGCTCTAGGGTCACTGAAGCTTTCTTT.

The chain's CDR3 is CASSQGAGNTGELFF. The CDR3 nucleotides are TGTGCCAGCAGCCAAGGGGCGGGAAACACCGGGGAGCTGTTTTTT. This chain connects TRBV4-2 to TRBJ2-2; perhaps TRBD2 as D (6 bases). This CDR3 contains 15 residues. Trimming shortened V by 1 base and J by 2 bases, and 8 bases separated the two germline ends. Germline lookup yields CDR1 LGHNA and CDR2 YNFKEQ.

The chain couples TRBV11-2 to TRBJ2-1; possible D gene TRBD2, 7 bases. CDR3 length: 13 amino acids. V was cut by 1 base and J by 13 bases, with 14 bases left in between. Per the germline V gene, CDR1 is SGHAT and CDR2 is FQNNGV. The CDR3 region is CASSLVRAGAQFF. The CDR3 DNA follows: TGTGCCAGCAGCTTAGTCAGGGCGGGGGCCCAGTTCTTC.

Turning to this clone: The sample contains more than one DNA sequence encoding this CDR3. This chain links TRBV7-9 with TRBJ1-4; 8 nucleotides line up with TRBD1. The J segment lost 8 bases and the V segment lost 5 bases, leaving 7 bases of the junction unmatched. Germline V lookup: CDR1 SEHNR, CDR2 FQNEAQ (reference sequence). The CDR3 consists of 14 residues. The CDR3 region is CASSRGQGGEKLFF. Here the CDR3 DNA reads TGTGCCAGCAGCCGCGGACAGGGAGGGGAAAAACTGTTTTTT. The full variable domain, with the rest looked up from reference TRBV7-9 and TRBJ1-4, is DTGVSQNPRHKITKRGQNVTFRCDPISEHNRLYWYRQTLGQGPEFLTYFQNEAQLEKSRLLSDRFSAERPKGSFSTLEIQRTEQGDSAMYLCASSRGQGGEKLFFGSGTQLSVL.

The chain links TRBV7-3 to TRBJ1-6; no clear D gene. Germline V gene lookup returns CDR1 SGHTA and CDR2 FQGTGA. The CDR3 has 12 amino acids. Trimming shortened V by 5 bases and J by 10 bases, and 9 bases separated the two germline ends. The CDR3 DNA follows: TGTGCCAGCAGCCGCATACGGTCACCCCTCCACTTT. It is translated as CASSRIRSPLHF.

The chain couples TRBV15 to TRBJ2-6; 7 bases line up with TRBD2. Trimming took 6 bases from V and 0 from J; bases not matched to a gene: 2. The CDR3 sequence is 15 residues long. Germline V CDR1 and CDR2: LNHNV, YYDKDF (reference sequence). This CDR3 reads CATSKRDSGANVLTF. In nucleotides, the CDR3 is TGTGCCACCAGTAAGCGGGACTCTGGGGCCAACGTCCTGACTTTC.

This chain uses TRBV19 with TRBJ2-2; TRBD2 matches 9 bases. Germline CDR1 LNHDA, CDR2 SQIVND (reference sequence). The CDR3 contains 14 residues. Germline trimming cut 5 bases from V and 7 bases from J; bases unmatched to any gene: 5. CDR3 region: CASSLAGVSGELFF. For the CDR3, the DNA is TGTGCCAGTAGTTTAGCGGGAGTGAGCGGGGAGCTGTTTTTT.

The chain couples TRBV5-4 to TRBJ1-1, with TRBD1 as a possible D gene (5 bases). Looked up from germline, CDR1 is SGHNT and CDR2 is YYREEE (reference sequence). The V gene lost 3 bases and the J gene lost 1 base, with 13 bases spanning the gap. There are 15 residues in the CDR3. The CDR3 bases are TGTGCCAGCAGCTCGCCGCTTCAGGGGAACACTGAAGCTTTCTTT. This gives the protein CASSSPLQGNTEAFF. Full variable domain (outside the CDR3, taken from reference TRBV5-4 and TRBJ1-1): ETGVTQSPTHLIKTRGQQVTLRCSSQSGHNTVSWYQQALGQGPQFIFQYYREEENGRGNFPPRFSGLQFPNYSSELNVNALELDDSALYLCASSSPLQGNTEAFFGQGTRLTVV.

The rearrangement links TRBV13 to TRBJ1-3; the match to TRBD1 covers 8 bases. In germline, CDR1 is PRHDT, CDR2 FYEKMQ (reference sequence). The CDR3 runs 15 residues. V gave up 3 bases and J gave up 4 bases; unmatched junction bases: 5. CDR3 region: CASSLAGGTGNTIYF. For the CDR3, the DNA is TGTGCCAGCAGCTTGGCAGGGGGCACGGGAAACACCATATATTTT. The whole variable domain, filled in from reference TRBV13 and TRBJ1-3, reads AAGVIQSPRHLIKEKRETATLKCYPIPRHDTVYWYQQGPGQDPQFLISFYEKMQSDKGSIPDRFSAQQFSDYHSELNMSSLELGDSALYFCASSLAGGTGNTIYFGEGSWLTVV.

This clone was detected a few times. This rearrangement joins TRBV20-1 to TRBJ2-7; D might be TRBD2 (6 bases). The CDR3 is made up of 14 amino acids. The V gene lost 3 bases and the J gene lost 6 bases, with 18 bases spanning the gap. Germline CDR1 DFQATT, CDR2 SNEGSKA (reference sequence). CDR3 sequence reads: CSASHPGLIGEQYF. The CDR3 coding sequence is TGCAGTGCTAGTCATCCGGGACTTATAGGCGAGCAGTACTTC.

This chain uses TRBV2 with TRBJ1-6; no definite D call. CDR1 and CDR2 from the germline V gene are SNHLY and FYNNEI. Trimming left V 5 bases short and J 3 bases short, with 8 bases between. CDR3 size: 14 residues. CDR3 nucleotides: TGTGCCAGCAGTATCCGGGACTATAATTCACCCCTCCACTTT. Its translation is CASSIRDYNSPLHF.

The rearrangement joins TRBV6-5 to TRBJ1-2; D perhaps matches TRBD1 (5 bases). V lost 8 bases, J lost 5 bases, and 12 bases lay in between. Germline CDR1 MNHEY, CDR2 SVGAGI. This CDR3 has 12 amino acids. CDR3 region: CASLTVGYGYTF. The CDR3 nucleotides are TGTGCCAGCCTGACAGTTGGATATGGCTACACCTTC.

The chain combines TRBV18 with TRBJ1-1; 10 bases are shared with TRBD1. The CDR3 is 18 amino acids. The V gene end was trimmed by 4 bases and the J gene end by 0 bases; junction bases not matched to a gene: 11. Germline CDR1 KGHSH, CDR2 LQKENI. The DNA of the CDR3 is TGTGCCAGCTCACAGCTTAAGACAGGGGGCCAGGTGAACACTGAAGCTTTCTTT. Protein: CASSQLKTGGQVNTEAFF. The variable domain in full, completed from reference TRBV18 and TRBJ1-1, reads NAGVMQNPRHLVRRRGQEARLRCSPMKGHSHVYWYRQLPEEGLKFMVYLQKENIIDESGMPKERFSAEFPKEGPSILRIQQVVRGDSAAYFCASSQLKTGGQVNTEAFFGQGTRLTVV.

The CDR3 sequence is CASRQGNYEQYF. In nucleotides, the CDR3 is TGTGCCAGCAGACAGGGGAACTACGAGCAGTACTTC. The chain uses TRBV27 and TRBJ2-7; 7 nucleotides match TRBD1. CDR1 is MNHEY, CDR2 SMNVEV, per germline (reference sequence). V gave up 6 bases and J gave up 3 bases; unmatched junction bases: 2. The CDR3 length is 12 residues.

The chain employs TRBV19 and TRBJ2-7; D is unresolved. Between the trimmed V and J ends, which lost 0 bases and 0 bases, there was a span of 9 bases. CDR3 length: 15 amino acids. Germline lookup yields CDR1 LNHDA and CDR2 SQIVND (reference sequence). This CDR3 is CASSIEPSASYEQYF. The CDR3 DNA reads TGTGCCAGTAGTATAGAGCCAAGTGCCTCCTACGAGCAGTACTTC.

Only one count was recorded for this clone. The chain uses TRBV19 and TRBJ1-1; D possibly corresponds to TRBD1 (5 bases). Germline V gives CDR1 LNHDA, CDR2 SQIVND (reference sequence). The CDR3 has 14 amino acids. V was clipped by 3 bases and J by 0 bases, with 8 bases between them. Here the CDR3 DNA reads TGTGCCAGTAGTATCACAGGTATGAACACTGAAGCTTTCTTT. This codes for CASSITGMNTEAFF.

There are a few counts of this clone. The CDR3 sequence: CASSPWTSGTGELFF. DNA for the CDR3: TGTGCCAGCAGCCCGTGGACTAGCGGGACTGGGGAGCTGTTTTTT. The chain links TRBV9 to TRBJ2-2, with 12 bases aligning to TRBD2. V trimming: 4 bases; J trimming: 8 bases; junction bases outside the gene matches: 6. This CDR3 is built from 15 residues. CDR1 and CDR2 from the germline V gene are SGDLS and YYNGEE.

The rearrangement joins TRBV7-5 to TRBJ2-7. TRBV7-5 counts as a pseudogene. The CDR3 runs to 11 residues. The CDR3 DNA reads TGTGTCAGAAGCCGCCCCTACGAGCAGTACTTC. This codes for CVRSRPYEQYF.

The chain couples TRBV27 to TRBJ1-5, with a possible D match to TRBD1 (5 bases). The V gene lost 5 bases and the J gene lost 1 base, with 12 bases spanning the gap. CDR1 and CDR2 (germline): MNHEY, SMNVEV (reference sequence). CDR3 length equals 15 residues. This chain's CDR3 is CASSMKGLSNQPQHF. The CDR3 DNA sequence: TGTGCCAGCAGTATGAAGGGGTTAAGCAATCAGCCCCAGCATTTT.

The J gene is TRBJ2-2, the V gene TRBV28, with TRBD1 as a possible D gene (6 bases). The CDR3 is 13 amino acids. CDR1 and CDR2 from the germline V gene are MDHEN and SYDVKM. V was clipped by 5 bases and J by 3 bases, with 7 bases between them. CDR3 amino acids: CASSQGYTGELFF. The DNA for the CDR3 is TGTGCCAGCAGTCAGGGGTACACCGGGGAGCTGTTTTTT.